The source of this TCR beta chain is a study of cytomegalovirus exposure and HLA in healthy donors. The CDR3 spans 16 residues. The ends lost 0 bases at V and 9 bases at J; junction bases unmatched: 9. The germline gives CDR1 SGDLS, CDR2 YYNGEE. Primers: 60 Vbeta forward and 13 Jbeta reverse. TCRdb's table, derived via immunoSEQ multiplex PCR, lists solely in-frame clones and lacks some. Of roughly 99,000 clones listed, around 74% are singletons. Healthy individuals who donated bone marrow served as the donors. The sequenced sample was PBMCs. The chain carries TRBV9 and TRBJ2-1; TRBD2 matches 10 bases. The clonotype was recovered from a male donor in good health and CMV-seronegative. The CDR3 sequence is CASSVGSSGRSVEQFF. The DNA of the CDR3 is TGTGCCAGCAGCGTAGGATCTAGCGGGAGAAGCGTTGAGCAGTTCTTC.